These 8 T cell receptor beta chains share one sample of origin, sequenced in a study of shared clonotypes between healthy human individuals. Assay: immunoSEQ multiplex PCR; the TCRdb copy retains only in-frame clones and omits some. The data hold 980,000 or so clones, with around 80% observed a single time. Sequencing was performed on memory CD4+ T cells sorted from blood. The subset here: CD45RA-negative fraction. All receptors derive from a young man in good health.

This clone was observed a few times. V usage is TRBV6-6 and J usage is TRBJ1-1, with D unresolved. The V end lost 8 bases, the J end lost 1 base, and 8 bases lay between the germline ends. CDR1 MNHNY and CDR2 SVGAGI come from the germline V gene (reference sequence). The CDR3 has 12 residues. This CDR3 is CASWEGNTEAFF. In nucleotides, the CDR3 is TGTGCCAGCTGGGAGGGGAACACTGAAGCTTTCTTT.

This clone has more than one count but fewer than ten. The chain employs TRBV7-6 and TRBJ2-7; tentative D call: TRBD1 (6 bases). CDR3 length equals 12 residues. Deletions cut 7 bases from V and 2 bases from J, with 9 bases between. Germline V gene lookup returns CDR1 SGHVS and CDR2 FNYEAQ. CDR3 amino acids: CASKGDTYEQYF. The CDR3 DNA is TGTGCCAGCAAGGGGGATACCTACGAGCAGTACTTC. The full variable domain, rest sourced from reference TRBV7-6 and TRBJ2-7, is GAGVSQSPRYKVTKRGQDVALRCDPISGHVSLYWYRQALGQGPEFLTYFNYEAQQDKSGLPNDRFSAERPEGSISTLTIQRTEQRDSAMYRCASKGDTYEQYFGPGTRLTVT.

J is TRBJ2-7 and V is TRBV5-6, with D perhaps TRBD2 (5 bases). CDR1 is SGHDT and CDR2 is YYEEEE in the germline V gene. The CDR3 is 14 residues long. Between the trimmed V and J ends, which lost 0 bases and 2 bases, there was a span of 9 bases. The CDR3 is CASSLGSGAYEQYF. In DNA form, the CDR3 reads TGTGCCAGCAGCTTGGGCTCCGGGGCCTACGAGCAGTACTTC.

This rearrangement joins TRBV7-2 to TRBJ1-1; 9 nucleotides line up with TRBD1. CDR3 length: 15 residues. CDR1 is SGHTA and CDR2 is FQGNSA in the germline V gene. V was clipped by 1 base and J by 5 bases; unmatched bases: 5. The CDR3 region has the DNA TGTGCCAGCAGCTTAGTGGGGACAGGGTTGACTGAAGCTTTCTTT. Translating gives CASSLVGTGLTEAFF.

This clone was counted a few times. CDR3 DNA sequence: TGTGCCAGCAGCCGGGGAACACAATCCTACGAGCAGTACTTC. It yields the protein CASSRGTQSYEQYF. The chain combines TRBV14 with TRBJ2-7; D remains ambiguous. V dropped 4 bases and J dropped 1 base, with 11 bases sitting between them. CDR3 length: 14 amino acids. Germline V gives CDR1 SGHDN, CDR2 FVKESK.

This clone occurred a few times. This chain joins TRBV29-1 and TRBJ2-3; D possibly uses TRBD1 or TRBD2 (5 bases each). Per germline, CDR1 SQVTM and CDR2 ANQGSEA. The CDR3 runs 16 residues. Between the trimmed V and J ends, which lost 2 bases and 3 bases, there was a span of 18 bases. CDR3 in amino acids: CSVERALQRGTDTQYF. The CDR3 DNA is TGCAGCGTTGAAAGGGCCTTGCAGAGGGGTACAGATACGCAGTATTTT.

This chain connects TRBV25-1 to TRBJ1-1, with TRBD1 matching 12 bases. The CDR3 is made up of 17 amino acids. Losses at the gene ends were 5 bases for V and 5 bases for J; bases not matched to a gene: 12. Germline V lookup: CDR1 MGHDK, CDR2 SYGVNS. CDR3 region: CASSPNPGQGALTEAFF. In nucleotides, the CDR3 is TGTGCCAGCAGTCCCAACCCGGGACAGGGGGCTTTAACTGAAGCTTTCTTT.

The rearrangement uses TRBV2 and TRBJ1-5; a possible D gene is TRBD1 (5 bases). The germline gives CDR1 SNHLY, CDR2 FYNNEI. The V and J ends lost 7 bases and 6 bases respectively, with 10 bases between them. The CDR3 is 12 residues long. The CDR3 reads CASTRDAQPQHF. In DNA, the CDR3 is TGTGCCAGCACCCGGGACGCTCAGCCCCAGCATTTT.